These 24 T cell receptor beta chains originate from one sample sequenced in a study of cytomegalovirus exposure and HLA in healthy donors. The PCR contained 60 Vbeta and 13 Jbeta primers. Sequencing used immunoSEQ multiplex PCR; TCRdb keeps in-frame clones, though not all of them. The sample has under 200,000 clones, about 77% seen once. Sequencing was performed on PBMCs. The receptors shown here come from a man in his sixties in good health and CMV-seronegative.

This chain connects TRBV6-5 to TRBJ2-1, with D possibly matching TRBD1 (6 bases). The CDR3 is 15 amino acids. The germline V gene has CDR1 MNHEY and CDR2 SVGAGI. Trimming removed 7 bases at V and 4 bases at J, with 17 bases between. CDR3 sequence (DNA): TGTGCCAGCAAATCCAACAGGGCCACTTACAATGAGCAGTTCTTC. Translation: CASKSNRATYNEQFF.

This clone was recorded only once. The chain combines TRBV27 with TRBJ1-2; 9 nucleotides agree with TRBD1. The germline gives CDR1 MNHEY, CDR2 SMNVEV (reference sequence). After removal of 6 bases from V and 4 bases from J, the junction contained 6 bases not matched to a gene. The CDR3 loop spans 14 amino acids. This chain's CDR3 is CASSRDRDSYGYTF. The CDR3 nucleotides read TGTGCCAGCAGCCGGGACAGGGACAGCTATGGCTACACCTTC.

The rearrangement uses TRBV7-6 and TRBJ2-1; 12 bases align to TRBD1. After removal of 3 bases from V and 6 bases from J, the junction contained 9 bases not matched to a gene. Germline CDR1 is SGHVS and CDR2 is FNYEAQ. The CDR3 consists of 17 residues. The CDR3 coding sequence is TGTGCCAGCAGCTTCCCCGGGACAGGGGGCGATAGCAATGAGCAGTTCTTC. Encoded protein: CASSFPGTGGDSNEQFF.

This clone was found a few times. This chain links TRBV19 with TRBJ1-3; D possibly corresponds to TRBD1 (6 bases). The ends were cut back, 3 bases at V and 2 bases at J, with 14 bases in the middle. The CDR3 is 16 residues long. CDR1 LNHDA and CDR2 SQIVND come from the germline V gene (reference sequence). The CDR3 DNA is TGTGCCAGTAGTATCCAAACAGGGAGCCCTGGAAACACCATATATTTT. It yields the protein CASSIQTGSPGNTIYF. The whole variable domain, filled in from reference TRBV19 and TRBJ1-3, reads DGGITQSPKYLFRKEGQNVTLSCEQNLNHDAMYWYRQDPGQGLRLIYYSQIVNDFQKGDIAEGYSVSREKKESFPLTVTSAQKNPTAFYLCASSIQTGSPGNTIYFGEGSWLTVV.

The V call is TRBV6-1, the J call TRBJ1-1; 7 bases line up with TRBD1. The junction had 6 bases not matched to a gene; V was cut back by 7 bases and J by 7 bases. Per the germline V gene, CDR1 is MNHNS and CDR2 is SASEGT. The CDR3 contains 12 residues. CDR3 sequence reads: CASTRGGREAFF. CDR3 coding DNA: TGTGCCAGCACCAGAGGGGGCCGTGAAGCTTTCTTT.

DNA of the CDR3: TGTGCCAGCAGCTTTCAGGTTAGCAATCAGCCCCAGCATTTT. It yields the protein CASSFQVSNQPQHF. The rearrangement uses TRBV7-2 and TRBJ1-5, with unresolved D. Germline V gives CDR1 SGHTA, CDR2 FQGNSA. This CDR3 comprises 14 residues. V lost 3 bases and J lost 0, with 6 bases in between.

The chain links TRBV4-2 to TRBJ1-1; D ambiguous. Per the germline V gene, CDR1 is LGHNA and CDR2 is YNFKEQ. There are 16 residues in the CDR3. The ends were cut back, 2 bases at V and 0 bases at J, with 13 bases in the middle. CDR3 region: CASSQLGSVMNTEAFF. In DNA, the CDR3 is TGTGCCAGCAGCCAACTCGGGTCAGTTATGAACACTGAAGCTTTCTTT.

The rearrangement joins TRBV28 to TRBJ2-1; 8 positions agree with TRBD2. The germline CDR1 and CDR2 sequences are MDHEN and SYDVKM. J gave up 9 bases and V 2 bases, and 6 bases lay outside the gene matches. CDR3 size: 14 residues. CDR3 residues: CASSLSLAGTEQFF. The CDR3 coding sequence is TGTGCCAGCAGTTTAAGCCTAGCGGGCACTGAGCAGTTCTTC.

The chain employs TRBV29-1 and TRBJ2-5, with TRBD2 identical over 7 bases. Germline CDR1 reads SQVTM; CDR2 reads ANQGSEA. V lost 0 bases, J lost 5 bases, and 9 bases stayed unmatched. This CDR3 spans 15 amino acids. The CDR3 sequence: CSVEDLGEGWETQYF. In nucleotides, the CDR3 is TGCAGCGTTGAAGATCTGGGGGAGGGGTGGGAGACCCAGTACTTC.

This clone was seen a few times. The rearrangement uses TRBV19 and TRBJ2-3; 8 nucleotides match TRBD1. This CDR3 contains 14 residues. The V segment lost 6 bases and the J segment 4 bases; nucleotides outside the gene matches: 6. Looked up from germline, CDR1 is LNHDA and CDR2 is SQIVND (reference sequence). CDR3 nucleotides: TGTGCCAGTAGCCGGGACAGGCCCCCAGATACGCAGTATTTT. Residues: CASSRDRPPDTQYF.

The rearrangement uses TRBV5-1 and TRBJ1-2, with a tentative D call TRBD1 (5 bases). V was clipped by 0 bases and J by 8 bases, with 11 bases between them. Germline V gene lookup returns CDR1 SGHRS and CDR2 YFSETQ. The CDR3 is 13 amino acids. CDR3 sequence: CASSLEQGGGYTF. The CDR3 nucleotides read TGCGCCAGCAGCTTGGAGCAGGGAGGAGGCTACACCTTC.

Notes on this clone: The same CDR3 can be traced to other DNA sequences in this sample. The V gene is TRBV6-5, the J gene TRBJ1-1; D might be TRBD1 (5 bases). The CDR3 contains 13 residues. CDR1 and CDR2 (germline): MNHEY, SVGAGI. V was trimmed by 0 bases and J by 5 bases, leaving 7 bases between them. DNA for the CDR3: TGTGCCAGCAGTTACTCTAGGGGTACTGAAGCTTTCTTT. This gives the protein CASSYSRGTEAFF.

The V call is TRBV6-6, the J call TRBJ1-2; TRBD1 matches 11 bases. CDR3 length: 15 residues. The germline gives CDR1 MNHNY, CDR2 SVGAGI (reference sequence). With V trimmed by 2 bases and J by 8 bases, 7 bases remained unmatched. CDR3 in amino acids: CASSYGTGGEGGYTF. The CDR3 nucleotides are TGTGCCAGCAGTTACGGGACAGGGGGAGAGGGGGGCTACACCTTC.

Notes on this clone: In the same sample, other DNA sequences code for this CDR3. The chain carries TRBV7-7 and TRBJ2-3; 11 positions agree with TRBD1. From germline, CDR1 is SSHAT and CDR2 FNYEAQ (reference sequence). The CDR3 has 15 amino acids. V was clipped by 3 bases and J by 4 bases; unmatched bases: 3. The CDR3 sequence is CASSFGTGGSDTQYF. CDR3 sequence (DNA): TGTGCCAGCAGCTTCGGGACAGGGGGTTCAGATACGCAGTATTTT.

The chain combines TRBV18 with TRBJ2-7, with 9 bases that match TRBD1. The CDR3 runs 13 residues. With V trimmed by 5 bases and J by 7 bases, 6 bases remained unmatched. The germline V gene has CDR1 KGHSH and CDR2 LQKENI. CDR3 DNA: TGTGCCAGCTCAGAGGGGACAGGGAGGGAGCAGTACTTC. Its translation is CASSEGTGREQYF.

This clone was picked up one time. The chain combines TRBV7-9 with TRBJ2-1; TRBD2 matches at 10 bases. The length of the CDR3 is 17 residues. J was trimmed by 8 bases and V by 2 bases; bases with no gene match: 12. In germline, CDR1 is SEHNR, CDR2 FQNEAQ (reference sequence). CDR3: CASSLLAGAPFYDEQFF. The CDR3 DNA follows: TGTGCCAGCAGCTTACTAGCGGGAGCGCCCTTTTACGATGAGCAGTTCTTC.

J is TRBJ2-5 and V is TRBV7-2, with a tentative D call TRBD2 (5 bases). Germline assignment: CDR1 SGHTA and CDR2 FQGNSA. The V end lost 0 bases, the J end lost 3 bases, and 8 bases lay between the germline ends. There are 14 residues in the CDR3. This CDR3 is CASSLAGAEETQYF. DNA for the CDR3: TGTGCCAGCAGCTTAGCGGGAGCTGAAGAGACCCAGTACTTC.

The rearrangement uses TRBV19 and TRBJ1-5; 7 nucleotides line up with TRBD1. Germline loops: CDR1 LNHDA, CDR2 SQIVND (reference sequence). With 5 bases clipped from V and 1 base from J, the junction kept 2 bases outside the gene matches. This CDR3 region has 14 residues. The CDR3 reads CASSPGGSNQPQHF. CDR3 nucleotides: TGTGCCAGTAGTCCAGGGGGAAGCAATCAGCCCCAGCATTTT.

This clone was seen more than once but under ten times. The chain joins TRBV7-9 to TRBJ2-7, with D tentatively TRBD2 (5 bases). Germline V lookup: CDR1 SEHNR, CDR2 FQNEAQ (reference sequence). V was pared by 5 bases and J by 3 bases, with 14 bases between. The CDR3 consists of 14 residues. CDR3 DNA: TGTGCCAGCAGCCTTGGTTCGGGGAACTACGAGCAGTACTTC. It is translated as CASSLGSGNYEQYF.

This chain uses TRBV5-4 with TRBJ1-1; tentative D call: TRBD1 (5 bases). The CDR3 length is 13 residues. The germline CDR1 and CDR2 sequences are SGHNT and YYREEE (reference sequence). Trimming took 4 bases from V and 0 from J, leaving 7 bases between them. The CDR3 loop reads CASSLTVNTEAFF. In DNA, the CDR3 is TGTGCCAGCAGCCTGACAGTGAACACTGAAGCTTTCTTT.

The gene calls are TRBV6-5 and TRBJ2-5; D is perhaps TRBD1 (6 bases). The V and J ends lost 0 bases and 4 bases respectively, with 12 bases between them. Germline assignment: CDR1 MNHEY and CDR2 SVGAGI. The CDR3 covers 15 residues. DNA for the CDR3: TGTGCCAGCAGTTACTCGATGGGCAGGGGAGAGACCCAGTACTTC. Protein sequence: CASSYSMGRGETQYF.

The chain has TRBV2 and TRBJ2-5, with 8 bases that match TRBD2. V gave up 8 bases and J gave up 7 bases; unmatched junction bases: 15. The CDR3 spans 15 residues. Per germline, CDR1 SNHLY and CDR2 FYNNEI. The CDR3 coding sequence is TGTGCCAGCGGACGGACTAGATTACGGGAGGGGACCCAGTACTTC. Its translation: CASGRTRLREGTQYF.

Only one count was recorded for this clone. The DNA for the CDR3 is TGCGCCAGCAGCTTGACAGGTGGCGAGCAGTACTTC. Translating it yields CASSLTGGEQYF. J is TRBJ2-5 and V is TRBV5-1; perhaps TRBD1 as D (5 bases). TRBJ2-7 explains the end of the DNA better; the J call may be wrong. Germline CDR1 is SGHRS and CDR2 is YFSETQ. This CDR3 is built from 12 residues.

This rearrangement joins TRBV6-1 to TRBJ1-2; no reliable D call. V was pared by 0 bases and J by 3 bases, with 8 bases between. The V gene's germline CDR1 is MNHNS and CDR2 SASEGT. The CDR3 has 14 amino acids. CDR3 protein: CASSEADGYYGYTF. The DNA of the CDR3 is TGTGCCAGCAGTGAAGCAGACGGGTACTATGGCTACACCTTC.